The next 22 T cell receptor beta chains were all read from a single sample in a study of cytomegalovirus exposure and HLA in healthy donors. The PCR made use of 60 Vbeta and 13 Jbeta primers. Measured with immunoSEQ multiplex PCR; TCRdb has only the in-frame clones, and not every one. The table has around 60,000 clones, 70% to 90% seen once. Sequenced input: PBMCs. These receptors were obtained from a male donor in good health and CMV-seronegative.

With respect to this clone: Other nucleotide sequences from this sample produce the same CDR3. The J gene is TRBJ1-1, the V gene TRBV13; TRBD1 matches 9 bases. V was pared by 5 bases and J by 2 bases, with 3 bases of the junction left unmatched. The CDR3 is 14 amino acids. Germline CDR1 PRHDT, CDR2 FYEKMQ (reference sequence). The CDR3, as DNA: TGTGCCAGCAGCCGGACAGGGGTTAACACTGAAGCTTTCTTT. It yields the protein CASSRTGVNTEAFF.

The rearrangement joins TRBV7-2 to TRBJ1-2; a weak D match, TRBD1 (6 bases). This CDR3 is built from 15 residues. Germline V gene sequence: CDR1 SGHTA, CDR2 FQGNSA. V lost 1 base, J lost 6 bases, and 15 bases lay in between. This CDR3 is CASSLEGTTPHGYTF. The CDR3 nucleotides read TGTGCCAGCAGCTTAGAAGGGACAACGCCCCATGGCTACACCTTC. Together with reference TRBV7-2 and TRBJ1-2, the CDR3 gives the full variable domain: GAGVSQSPSNKVTEKGKDVELRCDPISGHTALYWYRQSLGQGLEFLIYFQGNSAPDKSGLPSDRFSAERTGGSVSTLTIQRTQQEDSAVYLCASSLEGTTPHGYTFGSGTRLTVV.

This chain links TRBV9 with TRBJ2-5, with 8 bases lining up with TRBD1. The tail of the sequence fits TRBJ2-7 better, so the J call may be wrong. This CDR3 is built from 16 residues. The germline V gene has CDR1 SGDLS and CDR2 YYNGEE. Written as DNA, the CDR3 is TGTGCCAGCAGCCCTCAGGGGGCCCTTTCCTCCTACGAGCAGTACTTC. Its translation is CASSPQGALSSYEQYF.

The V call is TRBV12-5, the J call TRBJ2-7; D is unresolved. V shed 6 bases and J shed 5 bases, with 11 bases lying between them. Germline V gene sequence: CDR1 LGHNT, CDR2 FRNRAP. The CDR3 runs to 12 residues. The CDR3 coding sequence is TGTGCTAGTGGCCCGGGTCTTGACGAGCAGTACTTC. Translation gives CASGPGLDEQYF.

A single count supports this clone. DNA of the CDR3: TGTGCCAGCAGCTTCTCAGGTGTGGGAGATACGCAGTATTTT. Amino acid sequence: CASSFSGVGDTQYF. This sequence joins TRBV7-3 and TRBJ2-3; D not resolved. Trimming removed 3 bases from V and 5 bases from J, with 12 bases in between. Per the germline V gene, CDR1 is SGHTA and CDR2 is FQGTGA. The CDR3 is 14 amino acids.

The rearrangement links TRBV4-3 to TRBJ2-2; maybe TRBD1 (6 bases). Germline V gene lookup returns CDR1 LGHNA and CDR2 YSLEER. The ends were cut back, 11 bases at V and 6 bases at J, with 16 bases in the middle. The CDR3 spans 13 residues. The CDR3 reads CALGHIGPGELFF. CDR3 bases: TGCGCCTTGGGACACATTGGCCCCGGGGAGCTGTTTTTT.

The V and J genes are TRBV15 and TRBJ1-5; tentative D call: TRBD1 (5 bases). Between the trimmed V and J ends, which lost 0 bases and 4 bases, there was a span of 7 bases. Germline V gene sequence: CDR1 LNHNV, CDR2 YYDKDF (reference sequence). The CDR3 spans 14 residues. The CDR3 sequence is CATSRDQGNQPQHF. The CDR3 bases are TGTGCCACCAGCAGAGATCAGGGTAATCAGCCCCAGCATTTT.

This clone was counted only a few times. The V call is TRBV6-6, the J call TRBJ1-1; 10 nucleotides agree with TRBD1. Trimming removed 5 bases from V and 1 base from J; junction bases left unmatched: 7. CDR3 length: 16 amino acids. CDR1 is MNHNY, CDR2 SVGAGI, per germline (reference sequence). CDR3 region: CASSTPRQGANTEAFF. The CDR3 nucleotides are TGTGCCAGCAGTACTCCCCGACAGGGGGCGAACACTGAAGCTTTCTTT.

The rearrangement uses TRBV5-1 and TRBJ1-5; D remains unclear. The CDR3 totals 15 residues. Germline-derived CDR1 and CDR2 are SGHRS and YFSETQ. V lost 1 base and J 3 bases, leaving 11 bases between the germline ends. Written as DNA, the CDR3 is TGCGCCAGCAGCTTGAACGGGGATCCCAATCAGCCCCAGCATTTT. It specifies CASSLNGDPNQPQHF.

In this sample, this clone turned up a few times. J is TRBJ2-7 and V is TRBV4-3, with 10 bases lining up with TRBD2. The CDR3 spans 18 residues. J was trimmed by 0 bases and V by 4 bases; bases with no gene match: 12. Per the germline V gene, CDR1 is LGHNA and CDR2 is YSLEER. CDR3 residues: CASSPQGLAGAASYEQYF. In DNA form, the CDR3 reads TGCGCCAGCAGCCCCCAGGGGCTAGCGGGGGCCGCCTCCTACGAGCAGTACTTC.

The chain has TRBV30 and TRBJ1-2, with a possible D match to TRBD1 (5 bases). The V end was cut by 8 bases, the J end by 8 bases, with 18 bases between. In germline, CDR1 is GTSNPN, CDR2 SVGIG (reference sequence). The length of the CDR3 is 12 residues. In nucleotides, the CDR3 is TGTGCCGGCAGGTTAGGGACTCTAGGCTACACCTTC. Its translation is CAGRLGTLGYTF.

The CDR3 nucleotides are TGTGCCAGCAGCGTAGCCGCCCAGGAACCTGCCTATGGCTACACCTTC. Translating gives CASSVAAQEPAYGYTF. V is TRBV9 and J is TRBJ1-2; D remains unclear. V was trimmed by 0 bases and J by 4 bases, leaving 16 bases between them. This CDR3 region has 16 residues. Germline-derived CDR1 and CDR2 are SGDLS and YYNGEE. Full variable domain (remainder filled in from reference TRBV9 and TRBJ1-2): DSGVTQTPKHLITATGQRVTLRCSPRSGDLSVYWYQQSLDQGLQFLIQYYNGEERAKGNILERFSAQQFPDLHSELNLSSLELGDSALYFCASSVAAQEPAYGYTFGSGTRLTVV.

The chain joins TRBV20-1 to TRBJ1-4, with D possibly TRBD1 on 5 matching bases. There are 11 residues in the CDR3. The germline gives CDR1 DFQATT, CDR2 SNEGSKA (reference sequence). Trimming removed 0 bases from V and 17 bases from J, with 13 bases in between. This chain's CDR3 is CSAREKDTSFF. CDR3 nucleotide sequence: TGCAGTGCTAGAGAGAAGGACACGAGTTTTTTT.

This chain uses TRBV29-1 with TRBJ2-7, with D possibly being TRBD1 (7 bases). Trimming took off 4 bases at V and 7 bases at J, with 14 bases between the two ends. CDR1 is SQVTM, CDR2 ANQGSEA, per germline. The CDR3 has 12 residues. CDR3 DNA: TGCAGCGTTGCCCAGGGGGAGGTTGAGCAGTACTTC. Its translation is CSVAQGEVEQYF.

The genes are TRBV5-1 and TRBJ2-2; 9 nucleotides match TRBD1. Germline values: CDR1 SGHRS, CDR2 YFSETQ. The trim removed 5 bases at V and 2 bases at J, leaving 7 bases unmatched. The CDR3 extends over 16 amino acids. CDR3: CASRPPTGGNTGELFF. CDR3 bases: TGCGCCAGCAGGCCTCCGACAGGGGGAAACACCGGGGAGCTGTTTTTT.

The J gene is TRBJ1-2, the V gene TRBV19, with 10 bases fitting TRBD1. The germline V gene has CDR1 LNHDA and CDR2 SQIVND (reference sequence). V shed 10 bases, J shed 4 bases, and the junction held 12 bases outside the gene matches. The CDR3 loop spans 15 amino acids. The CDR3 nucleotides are TGTGCCACCTCACTGGGGACAGGGGAAGTCTATGGCTACACCTTC. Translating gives CATSLGTGEVYGYTF.

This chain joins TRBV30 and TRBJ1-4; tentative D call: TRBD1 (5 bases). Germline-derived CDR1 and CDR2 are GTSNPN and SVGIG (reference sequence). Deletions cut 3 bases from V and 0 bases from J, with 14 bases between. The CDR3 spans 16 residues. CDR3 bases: TGTGCCTGGAGCGCCATCGGACACTCAACTAATGAAAAACTGTTTTTT. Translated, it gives CAWSAIGHSTNEKLFF.

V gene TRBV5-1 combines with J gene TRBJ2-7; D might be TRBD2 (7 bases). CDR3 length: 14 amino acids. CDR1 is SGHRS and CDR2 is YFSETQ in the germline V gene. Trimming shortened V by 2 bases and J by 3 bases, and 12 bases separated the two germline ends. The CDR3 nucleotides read TGCGCCAGCAGCTTCGGGGGGCGAAGCTACGAGCAGTACTTC. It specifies CASSFGGRSYEQYF.

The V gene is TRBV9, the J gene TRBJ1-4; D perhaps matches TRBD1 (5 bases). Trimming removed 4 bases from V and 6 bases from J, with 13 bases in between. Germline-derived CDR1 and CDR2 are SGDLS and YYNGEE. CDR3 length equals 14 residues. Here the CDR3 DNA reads TGTGCCAGCAGCCCCGGCGGGGGTGATGAAAAACTGTTTTTT. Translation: CASSPGGGDEKLFF.

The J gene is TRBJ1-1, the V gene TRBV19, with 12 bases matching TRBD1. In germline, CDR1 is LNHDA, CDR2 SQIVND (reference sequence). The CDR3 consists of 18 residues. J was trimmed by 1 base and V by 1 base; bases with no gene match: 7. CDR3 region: CASSIVPGQGAWNTEAFF. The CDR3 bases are TGTGCCAGTAGTATAGTTCCGGGACAGGGGGCCTGGAACACTGAAGCTTTCTTT. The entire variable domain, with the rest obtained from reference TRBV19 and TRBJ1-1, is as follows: DGGITQSPKYLFRKEGQNVTLSCEQNLNHDAMYWYRQDPGQGLRLIYYSQIVNDFQKGDIAEGYSVSREKKESFPLTVTSAQKNPTAFYLCASSIVPGQGAWNTEAFFGQGTRLTVV.

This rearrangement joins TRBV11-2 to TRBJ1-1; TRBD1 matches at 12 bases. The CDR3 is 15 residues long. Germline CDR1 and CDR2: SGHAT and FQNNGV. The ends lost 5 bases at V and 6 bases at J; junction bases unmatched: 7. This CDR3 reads CASSKPGQGASEAFF. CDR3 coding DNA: TGTGCCAGCAGCAAGCCGGGACAGGGGGCATCTGAAGCTTTCTTT.

The CDR3 reads CASSQVQGSSGANVLTF. The CDR3 DNA reads as TGCGCCAGCAGCCAAGTCCAGGGAAGCTCTGGGGCCAACGTCCTGACTTTC. The rearrangement joins TRBV4-3 to TRBJ2-6; tentatively, D is TRBD1 (5 bases). The V gene's germline CDR1 is LGHNA and CDR2 YSLEER. V was shortened by 1 base and J by 0 bases, with 10 bases between the two germline ends. The CDR3 runs 17 residues.